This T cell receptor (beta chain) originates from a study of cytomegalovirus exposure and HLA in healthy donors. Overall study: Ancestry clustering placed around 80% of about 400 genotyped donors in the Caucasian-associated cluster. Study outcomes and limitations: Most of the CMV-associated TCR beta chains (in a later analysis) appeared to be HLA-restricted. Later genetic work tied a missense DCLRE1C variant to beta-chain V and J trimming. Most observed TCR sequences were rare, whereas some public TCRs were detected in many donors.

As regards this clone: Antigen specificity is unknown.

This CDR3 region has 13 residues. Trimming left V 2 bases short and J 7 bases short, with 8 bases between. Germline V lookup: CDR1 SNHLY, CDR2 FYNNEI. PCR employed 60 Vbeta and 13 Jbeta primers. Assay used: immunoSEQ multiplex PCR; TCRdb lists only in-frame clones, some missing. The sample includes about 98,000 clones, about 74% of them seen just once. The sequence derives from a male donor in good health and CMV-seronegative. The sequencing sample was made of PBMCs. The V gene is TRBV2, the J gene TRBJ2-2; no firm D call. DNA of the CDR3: TGTGCCAGCAGTGAAAACGACATCGGGGAGCTGTTTTTT. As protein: CASSENDIGELFF.